The following is a TCR beta chain sequence with its context. This clone's antigen is unknown. One base away there is no much larger clone; base qualities are not given. These data belong to a study of regulatory T cells in long-lasting Graves disease (dated by TCRdb to about 2021). General notes on the study: Newly diagnosed Graves' disease patients had taken antithyroid drugs for less than 3 months. TCR sequencing covered roughly 13 persistent and about 20 newly diagnosed Graves' disease patients, around 33 samples in total. Peripheral blood TCR sequencing and RNA sequencing compared persistent Graves' disease patients with newly diagnosed Graves' disease patients. The study was registered as a clinical trial and conducted in China. What the work shows at the level of the full study, not this receptor alone: As a limitation, the authors acknowledged that the small sample size may reduce accuracy. Only peripheral blood was studied, because thyroid tissue, the primary lesion, was inaccessible. A larger number of public clonotypes was shared among persistent patients (around 3,000) than among newly diagnosed patients (roughly 970). Preferential use of TRBV28, TRBJ1-2 and TRBJ2-5 was observed in persistent disease, whereas TRBV20-1 and TRBJ2-1 were favored in newly diagnosed disease. Lower TCR Shannon entropy and fewer highly expanded clones were observed in persistent Graves' disease patients than in newly diagnosed patients, which suggested clonal expansion. Sequencing and analysis were restricted to the TCR beta chain.

Sample time point, as interpreted from the label and publication: newly diagnosed GD, antithyroid drugs for less than 3 months. For both TCR sequencing and RNA sequencing, RNA was extracted from PBMCs using TRIzol. Graves' disease was diagnosed according to American Thyroid Association guidelines. The patients came from an endocrinology department in Xi'an, China. Each patient gave approximately 10 milliliters of peripheral blood, collected in an EDTA anticoagulant tube. Ficoll Paque Plus density gradient separation was used to isolate PBMCs, and no further T cell sorting was done. An Agilent 2100 Bioanalyzer and agarose gel were used to check RNA quality, while a NanoDrop 2000 measured RNA concentration. Library creation used multiplex PCR. Reads for this sample came from an Illumina HiSeq 4000. CDR3 regions were amplified by Arm-PCR with iRepertoire HTBI primers to construct TCR beta libraries. Gel purification was performed on PCR products prior to sequencing. Processing in the source paper ran as follows. Gene usage analysis of CDR3 amino acid clonotypes relied on the 60 to 65 TRBV and about 15 TRBJ segments identified across samples. COPE and FqMerger were used to merge the filtered high-quality paired reads into contigs. BLAST was used to align contigs to IMGT TRBV, TRBD and TRBJ reference genes, and CDR3 was defined according to IMGT. Any clonotype with a frequency above 0.1% was classified as a highly expanded clone. Repertoire diversity was measured by Shannon entropy, and V-J evenness by the Gini coefficient. A clonotype found in more than one individual was treated as public. TCRdb ran its own pipeline on the public reads, namely fastp trimming at Q25 and MiXCR clone calling, and kept in-frame beta chains. Entries that share a CDR3 protein sequence are merged under the most common genes and DNA. It is TCRdb's table, rather than the study itself, that gives the V and J calls and clone size. The sample data list about 380,000 distinct CDR3 sequences, and roughly 16% of these were observed just once. 22% of the sample comes from the top ten.

Spanning cysteine to phenylalanine, the CDR3 consists of 13 amino acids. Left in the record is the CDR3 DNA by itself, 39 bases read in frame from the first base. V and J are truncated by 3 bases and 18 bases respectively, leaving an intervening sequence of 18 bases. Sample: peripheral blood mononuclear cells (PBMCs), taken at new diagnosis, from a patient treated with antithyroid drugs. The chain links TRBV12-3 or TRBV12-4 with TRBJ2-6; TRBD1 could be the D gene, as 5 bases match. This receptor was taken from a female donor with Graves disease. The nucleotides read TGTGCCAGCAGTTTTTTAGGCCAGGGCACTCCGACTTTC. Its protein is CASSFLGQGTPTF.